This TCR beta chain stems from a study of cytomegalovirus exposure and HLA in healthy donors. Whole-study results and caveats: 150 or so TCR beta chains were listed as cytomegalovirus-associated.

This CDR3 is 16 amino acids long. V was cut by 4 bases and J by 2 bases, with 18 bases left in between. Germline V gene data show CDR1 as SGHKS and CDR2 as YYEKEE (reference sequence). It was with 60 Vbeta and 13 Jbeta primers that the PCR ran. The assay was immunoSEQ multiplex PCR, and TCRdb's table has in-frame clones only and misses some. The data show about 150,000 clones, almost 80% seen once. With regard to this clone: Its antigen is unknown.

The TCR was taken from a woman between 40 and 50 years old in good health and CMV-seropositive. V gene TRBV5-5 combines with J gene TRBJ1-1, with D maybe TRBD1 (5 bases). Source material: PBMCs. The CDR3 DNA is TGTGCCAGCAGCGGGGGAGGGCAGATAAAAAACACTGAAGCTTTCTTT. Protein product: CASSGGGQIKNTEAFF.